This T cell receptor (beta chain) was sequenced during a study of cytomegalovirus exposure and HLA in healthy donors. Study findings and constraints: There were about 160 TCR beta chains listed as cytomegalovirus-associated. Specific recognition of CMV antigens was confirmed in vitro for a few chains (all CMV-associated). In the 130 or so validation repertoires, a later analysis found that first-cohort TCR clusters tended to co-occur.

V lost 3 bases to trimming and J lost 2 bases; unmatched junction nucleotides: 12. Germline V CDR1 and CDR2: SGHDT, YYEEEE. This CDR3 spans 18 amino acids. Regarding this clone: As yet, its antigen is unknown.

The donors belonged to the roughly 130-subject validation cohort, separate from the roughly 650-subject first cohort. Here immunoSEQ multiplex PCR was the method, and the copy in TCRdb shows in-frame clones only, minus some. The sample lists over 120,000 clones, 75% to 90% occurring once. This receptor was identified in a woman younger than 35 in good health and CMV-seropositive. The V call is TRBV5-6, the J call TRBJ2-7; 12 bases are a match to TRBD2. The material sequenced was PBMCs. The CDR3 reads CASSYMTSGGPRTYEQYF. CDR3 DNA: TGTGCCAGCAGCTACATGACTAGCGGGGGCCCCCGGACCTACGAGCAGTACTTC.